The clone carrying this T cell receptor (beta chain) turned up a few times. The antigen is undetermined. This sample was taken from a study of blood T cells in healthy people across ages. General study points: The unknown donor CMV status may have confounded expanded clonotype changes. The study found more naive CD4+ cells and higher diversity in long-lived than aged donors.

With a J-beta primer mix and a sample-barcoded 5' primer, a second PCR ran about 6 to 11 cycles. A single record per CDR3 protein comes from TCRdb applying MiXCR to the 5' RACE reads. Here the sample spans about 1,000,000 distinct CDR3 sequences, 35% to 50% being singletons. V was trimmed by 6 bases and J by 3 bases, leaving 13 bases between them. The germline CDR1 and CDR2 sequences are SGHRS and YFSETQ. The CDR3 sequence is 13 residues long. The clonotype originates from an older woman in good health. The chain combines TRBV5-1 with TRBJ2-7; perhaps TRBD2 as D (7 bases). The sequenced sample was blood. The CDR3 nucleotides read TGCGCCAGCACCGAGCGGGACAACTACGAGCAGTACTTC. Amino acid sequence: CASTERDNYEQYF.